The rows below give T cell receptor beta chains drawn from one sample of a study of vaccination effects on CD4 cells after COVID-19. Assay used: immunoSEQ multiplex PCR; TCRdb lists only in-frame clones, some missing. The sample lists about 50,000 clones; around 70% were seen once. No antigens are known for them. Material: CD4+ T cells from PBMCs cultured without peptide, obtained after COVID-19 vaccination. These receptors were obtained from a human donor who had a prior SARS-CoV-2 infection. Each CDR3 is given with its conserved first and last residue. D genes are given only for firm matches. Only part of the rows carry a size: once, few, many, or a class if the clone is expanded.

NA	TRBV15	TRBJ1-5	NA	TGTGCCACCAGCACAGAGCTTAGCAATCAGCCCCAGCATTTT	CATSTELSNQPQHF
NA	TRBV5-1	TRBJ2-3	TRBD2	TGCGCCAGCAGCTCCCAAGCGGGGGGCCAGGATACGCAGTATTTT	CASSSQAGGQDTQYF
few	TRBV2	TRBJ1-6	NA	TGTGCCAGCACCGAATCTTCTGTGGTAGGATCACCCCTCCACTTT	CASTESSVVGSPLHF
NA	TRBV9	TRBJ1-2	NA	TGTGCCAGCAGCGTGGCTCCCGAGGCGGACTATGGCTACACCTTC	CASSVAPEADYGYTF
NA	TRBV7-3	TRBJ2-2	TRBD2	TGTGCCAGCAGCTTAAAACTAGCGGGAAACACCGGGGAGCTGTTTTTT	CASSLKLAGNTGELFF
few	TRBV11-3	TRBJ1-6	NA	TGTGCCAGCAGCTTAAATCGGGATTCACCCCTCCACTTT	CASSLNRDSPLHF
few	TRBV3-1/TRBV3-2	TRBJ2-1	TRBD2	TGTGCCAGCAGCCAGTCTAGCGGGCCCTACAATGAGCAGTTCTTC	CASSQSSGPYNEQFF
few	TRBV30	TRBJ1-4	TRBD1	TGTGCCTGGAGTGCCACCGGGACAGGGGGTGAAAAACTGTTTTTT	CAWSATGTGGEKLFF
NA	TRBV5-6	TRBJ1-2	NA	TGTGCCAGCACCTCTGGGGGAGTTGGCTACACCTTC	CASTSGGVGYTF
NA	TRBV27	TRBJ1-5	NA	TGTGCCTCCCTTCCCCAGCATTTT	CASLPQHF
NA	TRBV9	TRBJ1-3	NA	TGTGCCAGCAGCGGCAGGGACCAGAGAAACACCATATATTTT	CASSGRDQRNTIYF
NA	TRBV2	TRBJ2-1	NA	TGTGCCAGCATGTCAGAGGGGATGGACAATGAGCAGTTCTTC	CASMSEGMDNEQFF
NA	TRBV14	TRBJ2-7	NA	TGTGCCAGCAGCCAACTGGGCCCTACTTTTGAGCAGTACTTC	CASSQLGPTFEQYF
NA	TRBV5-1	TRBJ2-7	TRBD2	TGCGCCAGCAGCTTTTGGGCGGGAGTTACGTACGAGCAGTACTTC	CASSFWAGVTYEQYF
NA	TRBV12-5	TRBJ2-3	TRBD1	TGTGCTAGTGGACAGGGGAGTTCCAGCACAGATACGCAGTATTTT	CASGQGSSSTDTQYF
NA	TRBV30	TRBJ2-7	NA	TGTGCCTGGAGAGACAACAGGGCCCTCACGGGGCAGTACTTC	CAWRDNRALTGQYF
NA	TRBV18	TRBJ2-3	TRBD2	TGTGCCAGCTCATCCCAACAGCGGGGGGGTCCAACGCAGTATTTT	CASSSQQRGGPTQYF
NA	TRBV5-4	TRBJ2-5	NA	TGTGCCAGCAGCTTAACCGGGACAAGCAAAGAGACCCAGTACTTC	CASSLTGTSKETQYF
NA	TRBV28	TRBJ1-2	TRBD1	TGTGCCAACAAAGATCAGGGGGGCTTTGGCTACACCTTC	CANKDQGGFGYTF
NA	TRBV7-8	TRBJ2-5	NA	TGTGCCAGCAGCCAAACGGGCCGTGAAGTAGAGACCCAGTACTTC	CASSQTGREVETQYF